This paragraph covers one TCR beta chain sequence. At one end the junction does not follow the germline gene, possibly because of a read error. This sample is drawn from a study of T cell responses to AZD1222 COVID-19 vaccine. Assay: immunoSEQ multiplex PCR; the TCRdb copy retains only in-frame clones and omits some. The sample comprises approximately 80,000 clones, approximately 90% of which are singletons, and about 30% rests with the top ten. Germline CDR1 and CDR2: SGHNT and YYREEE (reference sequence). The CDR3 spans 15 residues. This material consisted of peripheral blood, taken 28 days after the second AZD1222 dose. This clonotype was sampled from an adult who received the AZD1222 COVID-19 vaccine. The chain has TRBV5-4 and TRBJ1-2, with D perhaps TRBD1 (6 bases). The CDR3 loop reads CASSLGAGANYGYTF. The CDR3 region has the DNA TGTGCCAGCAGCTTGGGCGCAGGGGCTAATTATGGCTACACCTTC.